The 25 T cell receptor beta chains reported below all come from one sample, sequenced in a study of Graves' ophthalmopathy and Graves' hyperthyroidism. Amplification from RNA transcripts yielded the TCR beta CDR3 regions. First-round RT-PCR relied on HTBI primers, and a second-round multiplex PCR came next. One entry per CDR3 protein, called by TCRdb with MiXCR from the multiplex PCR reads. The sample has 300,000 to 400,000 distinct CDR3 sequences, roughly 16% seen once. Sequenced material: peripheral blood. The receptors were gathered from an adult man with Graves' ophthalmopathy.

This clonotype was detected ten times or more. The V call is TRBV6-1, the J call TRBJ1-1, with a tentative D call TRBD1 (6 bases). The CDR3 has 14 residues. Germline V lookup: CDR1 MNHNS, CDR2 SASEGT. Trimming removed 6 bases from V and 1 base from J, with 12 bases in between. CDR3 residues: CASRPWGANTEAFF. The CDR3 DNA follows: TGTGCCAGCAGGCCATGGGGGGCGAACACTGAAGCTTTCTTT.

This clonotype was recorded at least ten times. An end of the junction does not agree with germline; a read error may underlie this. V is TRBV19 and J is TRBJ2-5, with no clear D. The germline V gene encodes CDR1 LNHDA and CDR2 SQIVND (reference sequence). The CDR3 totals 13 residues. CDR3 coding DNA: TGTGCCAGTTGGAGTTGGTACCAAGAGGCCCAGTACTTC. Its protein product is CASWSWYQEAQYF.

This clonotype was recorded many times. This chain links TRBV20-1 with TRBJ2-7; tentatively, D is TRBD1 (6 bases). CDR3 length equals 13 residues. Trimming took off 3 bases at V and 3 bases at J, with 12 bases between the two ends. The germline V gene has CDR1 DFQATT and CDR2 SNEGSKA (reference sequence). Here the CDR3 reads CSARVTGNYEQYF. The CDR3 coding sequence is TGCAGTGCTAGGGTCACAGGGAACTACGAGCAGTACTTC.

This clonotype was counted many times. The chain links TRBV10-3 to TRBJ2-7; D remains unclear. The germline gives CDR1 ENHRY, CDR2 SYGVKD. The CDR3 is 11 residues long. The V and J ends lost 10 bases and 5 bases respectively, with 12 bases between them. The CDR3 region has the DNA TGTGCCAGCCGAAACGGCAACGAGCAGTACTTC. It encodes CASRNGNEQYF.

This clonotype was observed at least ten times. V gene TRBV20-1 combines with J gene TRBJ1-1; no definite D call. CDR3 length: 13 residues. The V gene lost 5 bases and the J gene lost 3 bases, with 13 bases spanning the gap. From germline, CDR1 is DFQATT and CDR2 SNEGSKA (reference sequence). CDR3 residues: CSAPGISDTEAFF. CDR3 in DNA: TGCAGTGCTCCCGGGATCTCCGACACTGAAGCTTTCTTT.

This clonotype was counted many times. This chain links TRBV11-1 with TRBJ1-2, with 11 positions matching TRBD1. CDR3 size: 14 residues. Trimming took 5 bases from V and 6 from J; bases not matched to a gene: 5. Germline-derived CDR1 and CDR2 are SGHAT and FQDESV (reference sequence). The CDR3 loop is CASSRGQGVDGYTF. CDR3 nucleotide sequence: TGTGCCAGCAGCCGGGGACAGGGGGTTGATGGCTACACCTTC.

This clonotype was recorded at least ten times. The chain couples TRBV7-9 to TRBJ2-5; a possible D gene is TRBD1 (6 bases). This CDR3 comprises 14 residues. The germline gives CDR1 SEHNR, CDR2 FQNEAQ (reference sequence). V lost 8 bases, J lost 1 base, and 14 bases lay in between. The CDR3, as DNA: TGTGCCAGCGTTCAGGGGTGGCCCCAAGAGACCCAGTACTTC. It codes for CASVQGWPQETQYF.

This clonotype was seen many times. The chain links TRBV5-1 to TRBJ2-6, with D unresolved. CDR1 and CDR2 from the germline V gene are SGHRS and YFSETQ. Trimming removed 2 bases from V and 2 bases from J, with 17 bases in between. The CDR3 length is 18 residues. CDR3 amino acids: CASSFSTMSQTGANVLTF. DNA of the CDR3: TGCGCCAGCAGCTTTAGTACTATGTCGCAGACTGGGGCCAACGTCCTGACTTTC.

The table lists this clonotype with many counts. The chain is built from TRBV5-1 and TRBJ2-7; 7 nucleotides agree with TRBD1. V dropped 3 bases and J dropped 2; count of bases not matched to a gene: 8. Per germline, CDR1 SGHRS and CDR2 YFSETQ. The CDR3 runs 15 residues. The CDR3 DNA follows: TGCGCCAGCAGCTCCCAACCCGGGACAGCCTACGAGCAGTACTTC. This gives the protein CASSSQPGTAYEQYF.

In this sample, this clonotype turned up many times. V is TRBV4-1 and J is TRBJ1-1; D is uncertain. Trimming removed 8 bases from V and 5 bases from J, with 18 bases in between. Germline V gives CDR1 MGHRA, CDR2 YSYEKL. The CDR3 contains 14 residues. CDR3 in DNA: TGCGCCAGCGCACCGGCGGGCTATGGGACTGAAGCTTTCTTT. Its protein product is CASAPAGYGTEAFF.

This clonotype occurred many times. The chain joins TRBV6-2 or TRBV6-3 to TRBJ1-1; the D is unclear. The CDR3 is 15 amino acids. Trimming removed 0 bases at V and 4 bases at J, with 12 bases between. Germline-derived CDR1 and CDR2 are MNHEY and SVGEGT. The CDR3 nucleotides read TGTGCCAGCAGTTACTCCCATGATGGCAGCACTGAAGCTTTCTTT. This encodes CASSYSHDGSTEAFF.

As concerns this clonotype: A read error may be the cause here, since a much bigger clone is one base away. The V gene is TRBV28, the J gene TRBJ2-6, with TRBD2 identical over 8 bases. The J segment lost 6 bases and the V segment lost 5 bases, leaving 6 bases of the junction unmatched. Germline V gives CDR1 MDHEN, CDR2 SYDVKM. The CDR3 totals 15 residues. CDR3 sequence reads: CASSISGTEANVLTF. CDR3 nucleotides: TGTGCCAGCAGTATTAGCGGGACTGAGGCCAACGTCCTGACTTTC.

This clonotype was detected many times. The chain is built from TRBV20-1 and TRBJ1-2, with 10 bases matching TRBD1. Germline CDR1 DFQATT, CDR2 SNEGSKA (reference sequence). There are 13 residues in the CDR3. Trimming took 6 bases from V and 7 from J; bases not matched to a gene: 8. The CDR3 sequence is CSAKTGGSSGYTF. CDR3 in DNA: TGCAGTGCGAAGACAGGGGGCAGCTCTGGCTACACCTTC.

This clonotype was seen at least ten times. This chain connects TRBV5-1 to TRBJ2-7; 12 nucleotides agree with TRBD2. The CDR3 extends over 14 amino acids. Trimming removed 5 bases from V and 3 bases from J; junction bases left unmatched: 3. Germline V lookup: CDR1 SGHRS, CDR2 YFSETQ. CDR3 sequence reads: CASRSTSGSYEQYF. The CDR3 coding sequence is TGCGCCAGCAGGTCGACTAGCGGGAGCTACGAGCAGTACTTC.

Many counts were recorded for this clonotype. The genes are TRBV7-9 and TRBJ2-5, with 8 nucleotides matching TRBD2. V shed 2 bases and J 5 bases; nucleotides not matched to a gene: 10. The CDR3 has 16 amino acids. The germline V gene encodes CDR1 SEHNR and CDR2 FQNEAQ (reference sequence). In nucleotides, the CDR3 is TGTGCCAGCAGCTTAAGTCGGGGGGGCTTTCGGGAGACCCAGTACTTC. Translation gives CASSLSRGGFRETQYF.

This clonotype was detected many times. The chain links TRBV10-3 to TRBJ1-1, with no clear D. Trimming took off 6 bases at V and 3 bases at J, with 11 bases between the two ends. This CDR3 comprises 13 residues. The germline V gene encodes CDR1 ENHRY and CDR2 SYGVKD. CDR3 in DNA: TGTGCCATCAGGGGCCTCCGGGACACTGAAGCTTTCTTT. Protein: CAIRGLRDTEAFF.

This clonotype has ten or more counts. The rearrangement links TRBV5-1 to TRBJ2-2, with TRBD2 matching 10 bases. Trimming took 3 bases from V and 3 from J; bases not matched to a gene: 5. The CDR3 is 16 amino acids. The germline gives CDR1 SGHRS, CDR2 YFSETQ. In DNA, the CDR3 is TGCGCCAGCAGCTCGGGGACTAGCGCAGACACCGGGGAGCTGTTTTTT. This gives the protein CASSSGTSADTGELFF.

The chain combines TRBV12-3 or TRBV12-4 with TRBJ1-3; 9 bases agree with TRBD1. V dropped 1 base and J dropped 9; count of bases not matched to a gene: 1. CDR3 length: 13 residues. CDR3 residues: CASSLGDRVTIYF. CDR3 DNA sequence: TGTGCCAGCAGTTTAGGGGACAGGGTCACCATATATTTT.

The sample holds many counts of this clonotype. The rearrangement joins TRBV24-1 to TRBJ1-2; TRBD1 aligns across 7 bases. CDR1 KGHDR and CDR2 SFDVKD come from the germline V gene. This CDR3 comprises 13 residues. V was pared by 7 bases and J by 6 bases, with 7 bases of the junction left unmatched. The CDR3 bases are TGTGCCACCAGAAGACAGGGCGAGGATGGCTACACCTTC. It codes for CATRRQGEDGYTF.

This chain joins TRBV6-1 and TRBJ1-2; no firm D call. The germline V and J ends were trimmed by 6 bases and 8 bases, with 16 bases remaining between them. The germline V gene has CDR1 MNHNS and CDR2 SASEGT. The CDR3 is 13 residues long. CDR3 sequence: CASRASQLGGYTF. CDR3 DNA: TGTGCCAGCAGGGCTTCCCAACTAGGAGGCTACACCTTC.

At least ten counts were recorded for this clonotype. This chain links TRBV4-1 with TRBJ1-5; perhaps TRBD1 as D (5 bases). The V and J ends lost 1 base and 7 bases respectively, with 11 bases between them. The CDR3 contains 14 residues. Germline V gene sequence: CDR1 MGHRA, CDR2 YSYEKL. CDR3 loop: CASSQARGGQPQHF. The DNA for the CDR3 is TGCGCCAGCAGCCAAGCTAGGGGTGGGCAGCCCCAGCATTTT.

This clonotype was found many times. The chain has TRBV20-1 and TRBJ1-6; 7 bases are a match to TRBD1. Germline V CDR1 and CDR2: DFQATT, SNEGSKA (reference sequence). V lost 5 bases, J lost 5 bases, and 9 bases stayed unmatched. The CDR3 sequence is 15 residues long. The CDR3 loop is CSASWDSRNNSPLHF. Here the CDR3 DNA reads TGCAGTGCTTCCTGGGACAGTAGAAATAATTCACCCCTCCACTTT.

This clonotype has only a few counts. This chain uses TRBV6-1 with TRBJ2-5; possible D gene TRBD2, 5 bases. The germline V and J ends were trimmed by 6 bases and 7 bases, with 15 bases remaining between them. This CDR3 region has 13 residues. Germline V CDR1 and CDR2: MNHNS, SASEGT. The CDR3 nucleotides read TGTGCCAGCAGCCAGCGGACCAAAAGGACCCAGTACTTC. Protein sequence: CASSQRTKRTQYF.

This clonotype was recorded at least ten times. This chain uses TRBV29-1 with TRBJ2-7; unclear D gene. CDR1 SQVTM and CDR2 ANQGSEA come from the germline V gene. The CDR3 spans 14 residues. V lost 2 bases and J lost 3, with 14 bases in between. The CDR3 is CSVELEALGYEQYF. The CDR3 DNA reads TGCAGCGTTGAATTGGAAGCTTTGGGCTACGAGCAGTACTTC.

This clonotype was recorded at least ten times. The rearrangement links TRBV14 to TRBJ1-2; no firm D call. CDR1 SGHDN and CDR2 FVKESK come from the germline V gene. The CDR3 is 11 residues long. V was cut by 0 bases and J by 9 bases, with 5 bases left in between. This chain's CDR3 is CASSQESRYTF. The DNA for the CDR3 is TGTGCCAGCAGCCAAGAGTCGCGCTACACCTTC.